This entry lists 28 T cell receptor beta chains sequenced from one sample in a study of control samples from healthy donors and cancer patients. Only in-frame clones appear in the TCRdb table, and some are missing; sequencing was by immunoSEQ multiplex PCR. The data hold around 130,000 clones, with 85% to 95% observed a single time. Sequenced material: PBMCs. The receptor source for this set is a man aged 50 or older with head and neck cancer.

The rearrangement uses TRBV12-3 or TRBV12-4 and TRBJ2-7, with D hard to call. V dropped 3 bases and J dropped 2 bases, with 8 bases sitting between them. The CDR3 is made up of 13 amino acids. The CDR3 is CASSLAQTYEQYF. The CDR3 bases are TGTGCCAGCAGTTTGGCACAAACCTACGAGCAGTACTTC.

The CDR3 nucleotides are TGTGCCAGCACCGAGGATCCGGTCGACTACACCTTC. Translation gives CASTEDPVDYTF. The genes are TRBV28 and TRBJ1-2; no clear D gene. Deletions cut 7 bases from V and 10 bases from J, with 16 bases between. The CDR3 has 12 amino acids. CDR1 is MDHEN, CDR2 SYDVKM, per germline.

This clone was counted only a few times. This chain joins TRBV25-1 and TRBJ2-7, with TRBD2 matching 10 bases. CDR1 is MGHDK and CDR2 is SYGVNS in the germline V gene. V dropped 6 bases and J dropped 4; count of bases not matched to a gene: 6. The CDR3 extends over 14 amino acids. The CDR3 spells CASSLSGGKYEQYF. Written as DNA, the CDR3 is TGTGCCAGCAGCCTTAGCGGGGGGAAGTACGAGCAGTACTTC.

This clone has a single count. V is TRBV5-1 and J is TRBJ2-5, with no clear D. V lost 2 bases and J lost 0, with 11 bases in between. The CDR3 length is 15 residues. Per the germline V gene, CDR1 is SGHRS and CDR2 is YFSETQ. The DNA for the CDR3 is TGCGCCAGCAGCTTTAATGGGCGGTACCAAGAGACCCAGTACTTC. Translated: CASSFNGRYQETQYF.

V usage is TRBV7-8 and J usage is TRBJ2-5; D uncertain. The CDR3 is 13 residues long. Germline V gene data show CDR1 as SGHVS and CDR2 as FQNEAQ. Trimming pared 5 bases from V and 7 bases from J, leaving 14 bases between. CDR3 amino acids: CASSPWAVGTQYF. CDR3 nucleotides: TGTGCCAGCAGCCCATGGGCGGTGGGGACCCAGTACTTC.

The CDR3 region is CASSFNGGRGDTQYF. CDR3 sequence (DNA): TGTGCCAGCAGCTTCAATGGGGGGCGGGGAGATACGCAGTATTTT. The chain is built from TRBV7-2 and TRBJ2-3; D may match TRBD1 or TRBD2 (6 bases each). V was cut by 3 bases and J by 5 bases, with 15 bases left in between. CDR3 size: 15 residues. CDR1 and CDR2 (germline): SGHTA, FQGNSA.

This chain joins TRBV2 and TRBJ2-7, with 13 bases that match TRBD2. Losses at the gene ends were 4 bases for V and 3 bases for J; bases not matched to a gene: 3. Germline V lookup: CDR1 SNHLY, CDR2 FYNNEI. The CDR3 loop spans 15 amino acids. The CDR3 spells CASSGTSGGLYEQYF. The CDR3 bases are TGTGCCAGCAGTGGGACTAGCGGGGGCCTCTACGAGCAGTACTTC.

The chain couples TRBV19 to TRBJ1-1; D unclear. The CDR3 loop spans 14 amino acids. The germline CDR1 and CDR2 sequences are LNHDA and SQIVND (reference sequence). Trimming took off 3 bases at V and 0 bases at J, with 8 bases between the two ends. CDR3: CASSIRPVNTEAFF. In nucleotides, the CDR3 is TGTGCCAGTAGTATTCGTCCCGTGAACACTGAAGCTTTCTTT.

The chain has TRBV30 and TRBJ2-7; 11 bases fit TRBD1. The V gene's germline CDR1 is GTSNPN and CDR2 SVGIG (reference sequence). The CDR3 is 15 residues long. Trimming removed 2 bases from V and 4 bases from J; junction bases left unmatched: 7. The CDR3, as DNA: TGTGCCTGGAGTCCGTGGACAGGGGGCAAGTACGAGCAGTACTTC. It translates to CAWSPWTGGKYEQYF.

The chain carries TRBV6-2 or TRBV6-3 and TRBJ1-6; D gene unclear. V was pared by 6 bases and J by 5 bases, with 8 bases between. This CDR3 spans 13 amino acids. CDR1 is MNHEY, CDR2 SVGEGT, per germline. In DNA, the CDR3 is TGTGCCAGCAGCCGAGTACATAATTCACCCCTCCACTTT. This codes for CASSRVHNSPLHF.

The V call is TRBV7-9, the J call TRBJ1-2; D not certain. Germline V gene data show CDR1 as SEHNR and CDR2 as FQNEAQ (reference sequence). V was shortened by 5 bases and J by 3 bases, with 10 bases between the two germline ends. The CDR3 runs 13 residues. CDR3 in DNA: TGTGCCAGCAGCCCCGGAGCGGACTATGGCTACACCTTC. Its protein is CASSPGADYGYTF.

The chain carries TRBV13 and TRBJ1-4; 7 bases match TRBD1. Trimming cost V 5 bases and J 2 bases; bases outside gene matches: 14. The CDR3 runs 18 residues. Germline lookup yields CDR1 PRHDT and CDR2 FYEKMQ (reference sequence). The CDR3: CASSPKGDRTATNEKLFF. CDR3 nucleotides: TGTGCCAGCAGCCCAAAAGGGGACAGAACGGCGACTAATGAAAAACTGTTTTTT.

The V gene is TRBV28, the J gene TRBJ1-3; no clear D. In germline, CDR1 is MDHEN, CDR2 SYDVKM. The ends were cut back, 2 bases at V and 0 bases at J, with 5 bases in the middle. This CDR3 region has 14 residues. The CDR3 DNA sequence: TGTGCCAGCAGTTTACCTGGCTCTGGAAACACCATATATTTT. Its translation is CASSLPGSGNTIYF.

V usage is TRBV14 and J usage is TRBJ2-7, with a possible D match to TRBD2 (6 bases). CDR3 length: 17 residues. Trimming stripped 0 bases from V and 4 bases from J, with 19 bases between. From germline, CDR1 is SGHDN and CDR2 FVKESK. The CDR3 coding sequence is TGTGCCAGCAGCCAAGATAGATACGTTGACGGGACTTACGAGCAGTACTTC. Protein sequence: CASSQDRYVDGTYEQYF.

Remarks on this clone: The same CDR3 can be traced to other DNA sequences in this sample. CDR3 nucleotides: TGCAGTGCTAGTAGGGGGGCTAGCACAGATACGCAGTATTTT. This gives the protein CSASRGASTDTQYF. The gene calls are TRBV20-1 and TRBJ2-3, with D perhaps assigned TRBD1 or TRBD2 (6 bases each). The CDR3 is 14 residues long. The V end lost 3 bases, the J end lost 0 bases, and 10 bases lay between the germline ends. Germline-derived CDR1 and CDR2 are DFQATT and SNEGSKA (reference sequence).

This clone showed up just once. The chain couples TRBV5-6 to TRBJ2-5, with D possibly being TRBD2 (7 bases). Deletions cut 5 bases from V and 6 bases from J, with 26 bases between. Germline loops: CDR1 SGHDT, CDR2 YYEEEE. The CDR3 has 17 amino acids. CDR3 sequence reads: CASSSGIGRGVYKTQYF. The CDR3 DNA is TGTGCCAGCAGTTCGGGTATAGGGAGGGGGGTTTATAAGACCCAGTACTTC.

The chain recombines TRBV27 with TRBJ2-5; TRBD1 or TRBD2 may be the D gene (5 bases each). CDR1 MNHEY and CDR2 SMNVEV come from the germline V gene (reference sequence). CDR3 length: 14 amino acids. Trimming left V 6 bases short and J 3 bases short, with 14 bases between. The CDR3 loop is CASSATGTEETQYF. CDR3 bases: TGTGCCAGCAGCGCGACCGGGACCGAAGAGACCCAGTACTTC.

The rearrangement links TRBV24-1 to TRBJ2-2; 8 nucleotides agree with TRBD1. The CDR3 has 14 residues. Losses at the gene ends were 10 bases for V and 5 bases for J; bases not matched to a gene: 8. Germline V CDR1 and CDR2: KGHDR, SFDVKD. CDR3: CATQGAGGTGELFF. The CDR3 coding sequence is TGTGCCACGCAGGGGGCAGGGGGTACCGGGGAGCTGTTTTTT.

This chain connects TRBV9 to TRBJ2-5; the match to TRBD2 covers 13 bases. V lost 2 bases to trimming and J lost 1 base; unmatched junction nucleotides: 8. Germline-derived CDR1 and CDR2 are SGDLS and YYNGEE. This CDR3 has 18 amino acids. CDR3: CASSVEGLAGSSQETQYF. The CDR3 DNA follows: TGTGCCAGCAGCGTCGAGGGACTAGCGGGGAGTTCCCAAGAGACCCAGTACTTC.

This chain joins TRBV6-5 and TRBJ1-2; 8 bases line up with TRBD1. V dropped 5 bases and J dropped 6; count of bases not matched to a gene: 2. Germline loops: CDR1 MNHEY, CDR2 SVGAGI. This CDR3 is built from 12 residues. This CDR3 reads CASSPTGDGYTF. The CDR3 coding sequence is TGTGCCAGCAGTCCGACAGGGGATGGCTACACCTTC.

The chain joins TRBV9 to TRBJ1-2; 9 nucleotides line up with TRBD1. Germline V gives CDR1 SGDLS, CDR2 YYNGEE. J lost 5 bases, V lost 3 bases, and 11 bases had no gene match. CDR3 length: 16 amino acids. The CDR3 DNA reads TGTGCCAGCAGCGCCCGGGACAGGGACCCTAGGTATGGCTACACCTTC. Protein product: CASSARDRDPRYGYTF. Based on the CDR3 plus reference TRBV9 and TRBJ1-2, the full variable domain is DSGVTQTPKHLITATGQRVTLRCSPRSGDLSVYWYQQSLDQGLQFLIQYYNGEERAKGNILERFSAQQFPDLHSELNLSSLELGDSALYFCASSARDRDPRYGYTFGSGTRLTVV.

In DNA, the CDR3 is TGTGCCACCAGCACTCTGAGGAACTATGGCTACACCTTC. Its protein is CATSTLRNYGYTF. V is TRBV15 and J is TRBJ1-2; D is uncertain. V was trimmed by 4 bases and J by 2 bases, leaving 8 bases between them. The CDR3 contains 13 residues. The germline V gene has CDR1 LNHNV and CDR2 YYDKDF (reference sequence).

The V call is TRBV7-2, the J call TRBJ2-7, with D possibly matching TRBD2 (6 bases). Germline CDR1 and CDR2: SGHTA and FQGNSA. The CDR3 is made up of 15 amino acids. V gave up 1 base and J gave up 3 bases, with 13 bases separating them. CDR3 bases: TGTGCCAGCAGCTTAGGAGGGACTTCGGTCTACGAGCAGTACTTC. Its translation: CASSLGGTSVYEQYF.

In this sample, this clone turned up once. This chain joins TRBV28 and TRBJ2-2; maybe TRBD1 (6 bases). This CDR3 is built from 15 residues. Deletions cut 3 bases from V and 5 bases from J, with 13 bases between. CDR1 and CDR2 from the germline V gene are MDHEN and SYDVKM. CDR3 in DNA: TGTGCCAGCAGTTTTAGTGGGGGCTGGACCGGGGAGCTGTTTTTT. Translation gives CASSFSGGWTGELFF.

The rearrangement joins TRBV5-4 to TRBJ2-1; 9 bases fit TRBD2. V shed 0 bases, J shed 5 bases, and the junction held 9 bases outside the gene matches. In germline, CDR1 is SGHNT, CDR2 YYREEE (reference sequence). The CDR3 is made up of 17 amino acids. The CDR3 sequence: CASSLGGGASVDNEQFF. In nucleotides, the CDR3 is TGTGCCAGCAGCTTGGGCGGGGGGGCCTCGGTCGACAATGAGCAGTTCTTC.

The chain is built from TRBV7-2 and TRBJ2-7; TRBD2 matches 11 bases. This CDR3 contains 14 residues. The germline V gene encodes CDR1 SGHTA and CDR2 FQGNSA. With V trimmed by 7 bases and J by 5 bases, 7 bases remained unmatched. The CDR3 loop reads CASTPELAGDEQYF. CDR3 coding DNA: TGTGCCAGCACCCCTGAACTAGCGGGGGACGAGCAGTACTTC.

This rearrangement joins TRBV9 to TRBJ2-2; D may be TRBD1 (6 bases). Trimming stripped 0 bases from V and 7 bases from J, with 13 bases between. The CDR3 length is 15 residues. Germline CDR1 SGDLS, CDR2 YYNGEE. The CDR3 DNA reads as TGTGCCAGCAGCGTAGCGGTGGGGGCTAACGGGGAGCTGTTTTTT. It encodes CASSVAVGANGELFF.

This clone was counted a single time. The genes are TRBV4-2 and TRBJ2-7; possible D gene TRBD2, 5 bases. The CDR3 totals 15 residues. V was pared by 4 bases and J by 0 bases, with 13 bases between. Germline V gives CDR1 LGHNA, CDR2 YNFKEQ. The DNA for the CDR3 is TGTGCCAGCAGCCTCCTAGCACCCTCCTCCTACGAGCAGTACTTC. Translating gives CASSLLAPSSYEQYF.